Below, 10 T cell receptor beta chains from the same sample are listed, as sequenced in a study of T cells in Graves' hyperthyroidism and ophthalmopathy. RNA transcripts yielded amplified TCR beta CDR3 regions. HTBI primers were the set used in a first-round RT-PCR of the TCR CDR3. MiXCR, applied by TCRdb to the multiplex PCR reads, yields one record per CDR3 protein. The table includes approximately 300,000 distinct CDR3 sequences, 17% detected once. Material for sequencing was blood. These receptors all come from a woman aged 55-69 years with Graves' ophthalmopathy.

This clonotype was seen repeatedly, ten times or more. The chain recombines TRBV5-1 with TRBJ1-6; no reliable D call. The CDR3 runs 16 residues. V gave up 3 bases and J gave up 5 bases, with 15 bases separating them. Germline V CDR1 and CDR2: SGHRS, YFSETQ. CDR3 protein: CASSYSRSGDNSPLHF. The CDR3 bases are TGCGCCAGCAGCTACTCAAGGAGCGGAGATAATTCACCCCTCCACTTT.

In its sample, this clonotype was seen many times. This chain links TRBV30 with TRBJ1-4; 8 bases line up with TRBD1. The J segment lost 7 bases and the V segment lost 3 bases, leaving 10 bases of the junction unmatched. From germline, CDR1 is GTSNPN and CDR2 SVGIG (reference sequence). This CDR3 is 15 amino acids long. CDR3 residues: CAWSQGGTGGEKLFF. CDR3 DNA: TGTGCCTGGAGCCAGGGAGGGACAGGTGGTGAAAAACTGTTTTTT.

In this sample, this clonotype turned up a few times. The genes are TRBV9 and TRBJ2-2, with D uncertain. The germline gives CDR1 SGDLS, CDR2 YYNGEE. Trimming took off 2 bases at V and 3 bases at J, with 14 bases between the two ends. The CDR3 consists of 16 residues. In DNA form, the CDR3 reads TGTGCCAGCAGCGTTAGCCCTCGGACCTACACCGGGGAGCTGTTTTTT. Its translation: CASSVSPRTYTGELFF.

This clonotype was detected many times. The gene calls are TRBV29-1 and TRBJ2-7; 9 bases align to TRBD1. Germline lookup yields CDR1 SQVTM and CDR2 ANQGSEA. Trimming cost V 6 bases and J 6 bases; bases outside gene matches: 12. This CDR3 is 14 amino acids long. CDR3 DNA: TGCAGCGTGGTGTTCGGGACAGGGCTTGGCGAGCAGTACTTC. It codes for CSVVFGTGLGEQYF.

This clonotype was detected ten times or more. V usage is TRBV11-2 and J usage is TRBJ2-5, with a tentative D call TRBD2 (5 bases). With 0 bases removed from V and 7 bases from J, the gap between germline ends came to 12 bases. The CDR3 extends over 14 amino acids. From germline, CDR1 is SGHAT and CDR2 FQNNGV. CDR3 residues: CASSLEVARGTQYF. CDR3 bases: TGTGCCAGCAGCTTAGAGGTGGCTCGGGGGACCCAGTACTTC.

This clonotype was seen repeatedly, ten times or more. The chain is built from TRBV11-1 and TRBJ1-1; D remains ambiguous. V lost 7 bases, J lost 0 bases, and 12 bases lay in between. Germline lookup yields CDR1 SGHAT and CDR2 FQDESV (reference sequence). This CDR3 spans 14 amino acids. In nucleotides, the CDR3 is TGTGCCAGCACCCTTGCGACGGTGAACACTGAAGCTTTCTTT. As protein: CASTLATVNTEAFF. The full variable domain, completed using reference TRBV11-1 and TRBJ1-1, is EAEVAQSPRYKITEKSQAVAFWCDPISGHATLYWYRQILGQGPELLVQFQDESVVDDSQLPKDRFSAERLKGVDSTLKIQPAELGDSAMYLCASTLATVNTEAFFGQGTRLTVV.

There are a few counts of this clonotype. This may be a read error, as it is one base from a much larger clone. The V and J genes are TRBV5-1 and TRBJ2-3; tentatively, D is TRBD1 or TRBD2 (6 bases each). The CDR3 sequence is 17 residues long. V lost 3 bases and J 7 bases, leaving 24 bases between the germline ends. Per the germline V gene, CDR1 is SGHRS and CDR2 is YFSETQ. In nucleotides, the CDR3 is TGCGCCAGCAGCTCCTCCCTGGCTTCGGGGGCAACAAATACGCAGTATTTT. Protein: CASSSSLASGATNTQYF.

This clonotype was recorded at least ten times. This chain links TRBV18 with TRBJ2-3, with D tentatively TRBD1 (5 bases). The CDR3 is 16 residues long. V lost 3 bases and J lost 3, with 16 bases in between. Germline assignment: CDR1 KGHSH and CDR2 LQKENI. The CDR3 nucleotides read TGTGCCAGCTCACCCGTTAGGGGATCGGTTACAGATACGCAGTATTTT. Translation: CASSPVRGSVTDTQYF.

This clonotype was counted at least ten times. The CDR3 spells CAWSELANTGELFF. The CDR3 region has the DNA TGTGCCTGGAGTGAGTTAGCGAACACCGGGGAGCTGTTTTTT. This chain connects TRBV30 to TRBJ2-2; D unresolved. V was trimmed by 1 base and J by 0 bases, leaving 6 bases between them. The length of the CDR3 is 14 residues. The germline V gene has CDR1 GTSNPN and CDR2 SVGIG (reference sequence).

This clonotype was counted a few times. This chain links TRBV14 with TRBJ1-2; a possible D gene is TRBD1 (5 bases). Deletions cut 0 bases from V and 5 bases from J, with 13 bases between. The germline CDR1 and CDR2 sequences are SGHDN and FVKESK. The CDR3 is made up of 15 amino acids. CDR3 in amino acids: CASSQDLQGPYGYTF. CDR3 nucleotides: TGTGCCAGCAGCCAAGATCTTCAGGGACCTTATGGCTACACCTTC.